The 30 T cell receptor beta chains given below trace back to one sample, sequenced in a study of Ad26.COV2.S vaccination and SARS-CoV-2 variants. Data came from immunoSEQ multiplex PCR; TCRdb stores just in-frame clones and leaves some out. The repertoire holds about 280,000 clones, about 90% seen once, with around 3% in the top ten. As for treatment: around 19 received Ad26.COV2.S at low or high dose, single or two shots; 5 received placebo; per-sample allocation not given. Specimen acquisition occurred on day 63 following the initial vaccine or placebo injection. The specimen was peripheral blood, collected in a trial of Ad26.COV2.S vaccine versus placebo. The receptors were gathered from a person aged 18-60 years who received the Ad26.COV2.S COVID-19 vaccine or a placebo.

The rearrangement joins TRBV29-1 to TRBJ2-7; D is ambiguous. CDR1 SQVTM and CDR2 ANQGSEA come from the germline V gene. V was pared by 7 bases and J by 9 bases, with 19 bases between. This CDR3 comprises 12 residues. The DNA for the CDR3 is TGCAGCGCTCACATAACAGCCGGCGGGCAGTACTTC. Translation: CSAHITAGGQYF.

This clone showed up many times. The chain links TRBV6-5 to TRBJ2-7; D remains unclear. Germline loops: CDR1 MNHEY, CDR2 SVGAGI. CDR3 length: 14 amino acids. V was trimmed by 5 bases and J by 0 bases, leaving 11 bases between them. The CDR3 DNA is TGTGCCAGCAGTCCGACGGACCGCTCCTACGAGCAGTACTTC. It translates to CASSPTDRSYEQYF.

The chain employs TRBV27 and TRBJ1-2; the D is unclear. V shed 6 bases and J shed 4 bases, with 12 bases lying between them. The CDR3 spans 13 residues. Germline CDR1 MNHEY, CDR2 SMNVEV (reference sequence). The CDR3 bases are TGTGCCAGCAGCCATCACATTGGCTATGGCTACACCTTC. It specifies CASSHHIGYGYTF.

The DNA of the CDR3 is TGCGCCAGCAGTGAGTACAGGACCGACTCTGGAAACACCATATATTTT. Amino acid sequence: CASSEYRTDSGNTIYF. The chain carries TRBV10-2 and TRBJ1-3; a weak D match, TRBD1 (5 bases). The V gene's germline CDR1 is WSHSY and CDR2 SAAADI. The CDR3 is made up of 16 amino acids. Trimming removed 1 base at V and 0 bases at J, with 10 bases between.

This clone has more than one count but fewer than ten. This sequence joins TRBV3-1 (or the pseudogene TRBV3-2) and TRBJ1-5; 7 bases map to TRBD1. From germline, CDR1 is LGHDT and CDR2 YNNKEL (reference sequence). Unmatched junction bases numbered 4, after V lost 4 bases and J lost 4 bases. The CDR3 length is 14 residues. In DNA, the CDR3 is TGTGCCAGCAGCCGACAGGGAGGGAATCAGCCCCAGCATTTT. It codes for CASSRQGGNQPQHF.

The chain employs TRBV7-9 and TRBJ1-6, with 7 bases matching TRBD1. Germline V gene lookup returns CDR1 SEHNR and CDR2 FQNEAQ (reference sequence). This CDR3 contains 16 residues. With 7 bases clipped from V and 9 bases from J, the junction kept 15 bases outside the gene matches. The CDR3 loop reads CASTLTGTQPPSPLHF. As DNA, the CDR3 is TGTGCCAGCACCTTGACAGGGACCCAACCTCCTTCACCCCTCCACTTT.

The rearrangement uses TRBV29-1 and TRBJ1-5, with a possible D match to TRBD1 (5 bases). Trimming left V 6 bases short and J 6 bases short, with 12 bases between. CDR3 length equals 12 residues. Germline-derived CDR1 and CDR2 are SQVTM and ANQGSEA. For the CDR3, the DNA is TGCAGCGTGGGGGAGGTCGGTCAGCCCCAGCATTTT. It codes for CSVGEVGQPQHF.

This chain joins TRBV6-2 or TRBV6-3 and TRBJ2-2; D gene ambiguous. Germline V gene lookup returns CDR1 MNHEY and CDR2 SVGEGT. The CDR3 totals 12 residues. Trimming pared 5 bases from V and 7 bases from J, leaving 8 bases between. The DNA for the CDR3 is TGTGCCAGCAGTCACCCAAACGGGGAGCTGTTTTTT. Encoded protein: CASSHPNGELFF.

The rearrangement links TRBV7-2 to TRBJ2-3; possible D gene TRBD2, 5 bases. Trimming removed 5 bases from V and 5 bases from J, with 17 bases in between. The CDR3 is 15 amino acids. Germline loops: CDR1 SGHTA, CDR2 FQGNSA. CDR3 coding DNA: TGTGCCAGCAGCCTGGGAGTCGGCTTCAGAGATACGCAGTATTTT. Translation gives CASSLGVGFRDTQYF.

The V call is TRBV6-5, the J call TRBJ1-6; possibly TRBD1 for D (5 bases). Germline CDR1 MNHEY, CDR2 SVGAGI. The CDR3 consists of 14 residues. The V end lost 0 bases, the J end lost 10 bases, and 10 bases lay between the germline ends. DNA for the CDR3: TGTGCCAGCAGTTACTCCGGGACTCGATCACCCCTCCACTTT. This encodes CASSYSGTRSPLHF.

The chain couples TRBV28 to TRBJ1-1; no clear D gene. CDR1 and CDR2 from the germline V gene are MDHEN and SYDVKM. CDR3 length: 13 amino acids. V was cut by 8 bases and J by 4 bases, with 14 bases left in between. CDR3 sequence (DNA): TGTGCCAGCGGACTTCCCATTGGCACTGAAGCTTTCTTT. The encoded protein is CASGLPIGTEAFF.

CDR3 residues: CASSGEGWSTDTQYF. The CDR3 region has the DNA TGTGCCAGTTCAGGTGAGGGGTGGAGCACAGATACGCAGTATTTT. The chain has TRBV2 and TRBJ2-3, with D possibly called TRBD1 or TRBD2 (5 bases each). The V end lost 9 bases, the J end lost 0 bases, and 16 bases lay between the germline ends. This CDR3 is built from 15 residues. The germline CDR1 and CDR2 sequences are SNHLY and FYNNEI.

Here the CDR3 reads CASRDSNTGELFF. In nucleotides, the CDR3 is TGTGCCAGCAGGGACTCGAACACCGGGGAGCTGTTTTTT. The chain has TRBV6-5 and TRBJ2-2; possibly TRBD2 for D (5 bases). Deletions cut 6 bases from V and 0 bases from J, with 5 bases between. CDR1 is MNHEY, CDR2 SVGAGI, per germline. The CDR3 has 13 amino acids.

V and J are TRBV7-9 and TRBJ2-6; D not certain. Germline V CDR1 and CDR2: SEHNR, FQNEAQ (reference sequence). This CDR3 is built from 14 residues. The ends were cut back, 4 bases at V and 0 bases at J, with 4 bases in the middle. CDR3 in amino acids: CASSSNSGANVLTF. Here the CDR3 DNA reads TGTGCCAGCAGCTCTAACTCTGGGGCCAACGTCCTGACTTTC. Using reference TRBV7-9 and TRBJ2-6 for the parts outside the CDR3, the full variable domain is DTGVSQNPRHKITKRGQNVTFRCDPISEHNRLYWYRQTLGQGPEFLTYFQNEAQLEKSRLLSDRFSAERPKGSFSTLEIQRTEQGDSAMYLCASSSNSGANVLTFGAGSRLTVL.

To note about this clone: The identical CDR3 is also encoded by other nucleotide sequences in the sample. The V call is TRBV7-9, the J call TRBJ1-4, with D possibly matching TRBD1 (6 bases). The germline V gene encodes CDR1 SEHNR and CDR2 FQNEAQ (reference sequence). V shed 5 bases and J shed 5 bases, with 12 bases lying between them. The CDR3 is made up of 14 amino acids. This CDR3 reads CASSPGQGNEKLFF. Written as DNA, the CDR3 is TGTGCCAGCAGCCCGGGACAAGGAAATGAAAAACTGTTTTTT.

V and J are TRBV6-1 and TRBJ1-5, with TRBD1 identical over 7 bases. Germline V gene sequence: CDR1 MNHNS, CDR2 SASEGT. The V segment lost 3 bases and the J segment 7 bases; nucleotides outside the gene matches: 6. CDR3 size: 14 residues. This CDR3 reads CASSETGFNQPQHF. CDR3 sequence (DNA): TGTGCCAGCAGTGAGACAGGGTTCAACCAGCCCCAGCATTTT.

The rearrangement joins TRBV7-9 to TRBJ2-2; TRBD2 agrees at 11 bases. After removal of 7 bases from V and 4 bases from J, the junction contained 11 bases not matched to a gene. This CDR3 is built from 17 residues. Germline CDR1 reads SEHNR; CDR2 reads FQNEAQ (reference sequence). The CDR3, as DNA: TGTGCCAGCAAAACTAGCGGGAGCTATTACGGCACCGGGGAGCTGTTTTTT. Translated: CASKTSGSYYGTGELFF.

The rearrangement joins TRBV19 to TRBJ2-1; no reliable D call. V was cut by 4 bases and J by 0 bases, with 10 bases left in between. The germline V gene has CDR1 LNHDA and CDR2 SQIVND (reference sequence). This CDR3 region has 15 residues. CDR3 loop: CASSKGFSSYNEQFF. CDR3 DNA sequence: TGTGCCAGTAGTAAGGGCTTTAGCTCCTACAATGAGCAGTTCTTC.

The CDR3 sequence is CAWRYGVSGELFF. The CDR3 nucleotides are TGTGCCTGGAGGTACGGGGTCTCCGGGGAGCTGTTTTTT. This sequence joins TRBV30 and TRBJ2-2, with D tentatively TRBD2 (5 bases). Trimming left V 3 bases short and J 6 bases short, with 11 bases between. The germline V gene has CDR1 GTSNPN and CDR2 SVGIG (reference sequence). The CDR3 spans 13 residues.

The chain carries TRBV7-7 and TRBJ2-5; tentatively, D is TRBD1 or TRBD2 (7 bases each). The V gene lost 5 bases and the J gene lost 5 bases, with 15 bases spanning the gap. Germline CDR1 and CDR2: SSHAT and FNYEAQ (reference sequence). This CDR3 region has 14 residues. In nucleotides, the CDR3 is TGTGCCAGCAGCGTCTCAGGGGGAGGGGAGACCCAGTACTTC. Its protein product is CASSVSGGGETQYF.

V usage is TRBV11-2 and J usage is TRBJ2-5; perhaps TRBD2 as D (5 bases). V was pared by 5 bases and J by 5 bases, with 12 bases between. Looked up from germline, CDR1 is SGHAT and CDR2 is FQNNGV. This CDR3 comprises 13 residues. The DNA of the CDR3 is TGTGCCAGCAGCCTTTCCTCGGGGGAGACCCAGTACTTC. Its protein product is CASSLSSGETQYF.

The chain carries TRBV29-1 and TRBJ2-3, with 9 bases identical to TRBD2. This CDR3 spans 12 amino acids. Germline trimming cut 5 bases from V and 11 bases from J; bases unmatched to any gene: 8. Germline loops: CDR1 SQVTM, CDR2 ANQGSEA. The CDR3, as DNA: TGCAGCGTTTCACCGATAGCGGGGGTGCAGTATTTT. As protein: CSVSPIAGVQYF.

The J gene is TRBJ2-1, the V gene TRBV6-2 or TRBV6-3; 12 bases match TRBD2. This CDR3 spans 17 amino acids. Germline V gene sequence: CDR1 MNHEY, CDR2 SVGEGT. V trimming: 6 bases; J trimming: 1 base; junction bases outside the gene matches: 7. This CDR3 reads CASSSRLAGVSYNEQFF. The CDR3 coding sequence is TGTGCCAGCAGCTCGAGACTAGCGGGGGTTTCCTACAATGAGCAGTTCTTC.

V usage is TRBV5-1 and J usage is TRBJ2-3, with a tentative D call TRBD2 (5 bases). Per germline, CDR1 SGHRS and CDR2 YFSETQ. This CDR3 region has 13 residues. Deletions cut 4 bases from V and 6 bases from J, with 12 bases between. CDR3 nucleotides: TGCGCCAGCAGCGCGGGCGAGGCCGATACGCAGTATTTT. It specifies CASSAGEADTQYF.

V is TRBV7-6 and J is TRBJ2-3; weak D call: TRBD2 (5 bases). Germline V CDR1 and CDR2: SGHVS, FNYEAQ. Trimming removed 4 bases from V and 6 bases from J, with 23 bases in between. The CDR3 totals 17 residues. The CDR3 region has the DNA TGTGCCAGCAGCTCAACCGACTCCGGACTTTTGTTGGATACGCAGTATTTT. It specifies CASSSTDSGLLLDTQYF.

This chain uses TRBV5-6 with TRBJ1-6, with TRBD1 matching 7 bases. This CDR3 contains 16 residues. Germline CDR1 SGHDT, CDR2 YYEEEE. V was pared by 4 bases and J by 9 bases, with 13 bases of the junction left unmatched. The CDR3, as DNA: TGTGCCAGCAGCCCTAGAGACAGGGTGGTTTCTTCACCCCTCCACTTT. As protein: CASSPRDRVVSSPLHF.

The rearrangement links TRBV4-3 to TRBJ2-2; possibly TRBD1 for D (6 bases). CDR3 length: 14 amino acids. The ends were cut back, 2 bases at V and 3 bases at J, with 7 bases in the middle. The germline V gene has CDR1 LGHNA and CDR2 YSLEER. The CDR3 DNA reads as TGCGCCAGCAGCCAATACAGGGACACCGGGGAGCTGTTTTTT. Translating gives CASSQYRDTGELFF.

V gene TRBV19 combines with J gene TRBJ2-2, with D possibly matching TRBD1 (6 bases). Germline assignment: CDR1 LNHDA and CDR2 SQIVND (reference sequence). The germline V and J ends were trimmed by 5 bases and 4 bases, with 17 bases remaining between them. The CDR3 extends over 16 amino acids. Here the CDR3 DNA reads TGTGCCAGTAGTCTCAAATCAGGGGAGCCCACCGGGGAGCTGTTTTTT. Its translation: CASSLKSGEPTGELFF.

The DNA of the CDR3 is TGCGCCAGCAGCCAAGAAAGGGGCTCAGATACGCAGTATTTT. As protein: CASSQERGSDTQYF. The rearrangement joins TRBV4-1 to TRBJ2-3; weak D call: TRBD1 (5 bases). Trimming removed 0 bases at V and 4 bases at J, with 8 bases between. CDR3 size: 14 residues. CDR1 is MGHRA, CDR2 YSYEKL, per germline.

V usage is TRBV18 and J usage is TRBJ2-5, with TRBD2 matching 8 bases. This CDR3 has 15 amino acids. Trimming cost V 3 bases and J 5 bases; bases outside gene matches: 8. CDR1 is KGHSH and CDR2 is LQKENI in the germline V gene. The CDR3 DNA sequence: TGTGCCAGCTCACCTAGCGGGACAAAGGGGGAGACCCAGTACTTC. Translated, it gives CASSPSGTKGETQYF.